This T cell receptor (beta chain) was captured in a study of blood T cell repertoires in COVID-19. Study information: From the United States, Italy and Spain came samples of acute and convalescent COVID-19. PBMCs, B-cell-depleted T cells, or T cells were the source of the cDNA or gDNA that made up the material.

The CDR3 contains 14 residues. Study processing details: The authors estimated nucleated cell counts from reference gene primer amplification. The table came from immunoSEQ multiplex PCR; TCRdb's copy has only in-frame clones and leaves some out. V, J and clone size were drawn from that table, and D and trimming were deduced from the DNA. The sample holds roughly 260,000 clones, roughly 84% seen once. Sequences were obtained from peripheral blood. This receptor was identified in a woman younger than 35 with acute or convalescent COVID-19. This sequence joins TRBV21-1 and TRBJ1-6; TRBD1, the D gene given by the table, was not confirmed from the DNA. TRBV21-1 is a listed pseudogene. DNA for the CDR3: TGTGCCAGCAGCAACGATTTTGGCCGCTCACCCCTCCACTTT. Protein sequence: CASSNDFGRSPLHF.